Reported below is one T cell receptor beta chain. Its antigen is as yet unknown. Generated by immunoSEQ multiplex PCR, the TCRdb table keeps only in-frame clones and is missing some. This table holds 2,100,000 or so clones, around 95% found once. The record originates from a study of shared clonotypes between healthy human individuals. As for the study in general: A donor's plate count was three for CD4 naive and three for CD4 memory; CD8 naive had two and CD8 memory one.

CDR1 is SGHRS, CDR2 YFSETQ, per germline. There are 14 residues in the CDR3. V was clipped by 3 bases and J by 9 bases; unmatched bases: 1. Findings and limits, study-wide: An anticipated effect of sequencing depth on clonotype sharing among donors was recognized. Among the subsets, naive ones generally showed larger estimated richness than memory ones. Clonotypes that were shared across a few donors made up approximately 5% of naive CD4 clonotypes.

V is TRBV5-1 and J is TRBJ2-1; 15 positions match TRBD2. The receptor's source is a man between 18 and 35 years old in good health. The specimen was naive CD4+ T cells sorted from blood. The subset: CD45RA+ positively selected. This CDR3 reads CASSWGLAGGEQFF. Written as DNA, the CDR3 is TGCGCCAGCAGCTGGGGACTAGCGGGAGGTGAGCAGTTCTTC.